This TCR beta chain was obtained from a study of technical replicates of blood from a few donors. There are 11 residues in the CDR3. Germline lookup yields CDR1 LGHNT and CDR2 FRNRAP. V lost 2 bases, J lost 7 bases, and 5 bases lay in between. Repertoires were generated with immunoSEQ multiplex PCR, while TCRdb's copy carries only in-frame clones and drops some. The repertoire holds about 74,000 clones, around 95% seen once, with roughly 0.26% in the top ten. This sequence originates from a human donor in good health. The chain combines TRBV12-5 with TRBJ1-1; unclear D gene. The material sequenced was T cells isolated from PBMCs. The DNA of the CDR3 is TGTGCTAGTGGTTTGCAGTATGAAGCTTTCTTT. Its protein product is CASGLQYEAFF.